This is a list of T cell receptor beta chains from one sample in a study of OX40 agonist ivuxolimab in advanced cancers. Using immunoSEQ multiplex PCR, the repertoire was profiled, and TCRdb retains in-frame clones only, with some absent. The table shows 11,000 or so clones, with 70% to 80% occurring only once. The specimen was CD4+ or CD8+ T cells sorted from blood, collected in a trial of the OX40 agonist ivuxolimab. The source is an adult with an advanced solid tumor such as melanoma, head and neck, liver or kidney cancer. The CDR3 runs from the conserved cysteine through the conserved F or W. The order of the fields is V gene, clone size, J gene, D gene, CDR3 protein, CDR3 DNA. A D gene is named only where the DNA matches it firmly. Expanded clones get a size class; other rows say once, few or many, or leave the size out.

>TRBV30|-|TRBJ2-2|-
CAWRSGELFF
TGTGCCTGGAGGAGCGGGGAGCTGTTTTTT
>TRBV27|-|TRBJ1-4|TRBD1
CATRDSSGSTNEKLFF
TGTGCCACGCGGGACAGCTCGGGCTCAACTAATGAAAAACTGTTTTTT
>TRBV6-5|once|TRBJ2-7|-
CALAVSSYEQYF
TGTGCCCTAGCAGTGAGCTCCTACGAGCAGTACTTC
>TRBV10-3|once|TRBJ1-2|-
CAINPTGDGYGYTF
TGTGCCATCAACCCGACAGGAGACGGGTATGGCTACACCTTC
>TRBV6-1|-|TRBJ1-2|-
CASSGGAPYGYTF
TGTGCCAGCAGCGGCGGCGCACCCTATGGCTACACCTTC
>TRBV11-1|-|TRBJ1-2|-
CASSLGGSYGYTF
TGTGCCAGCAGCTTAGGGGGGAGCTATGGCTACACCTTC
>TRBV4-1|-|TRBJ2-5|-
CASSQNPEGLKTQYF
TGCGCCAGCAGCCAAAATCCCGAGGGCCTGAAGACCCAGTACTTC
>TRBV5-6|-|TRBJ2-5|-
CASSTPGEFQETQYF
TGTGCCAGCAGCACACCCGGGGAGTTCCAAGAGACCCAGTACTTC
>TRBV10-3|once|TRBJ2-5|-
CAIGGASGDGQTQYF
TGTGCCATCGGGGGGGCTAGCGGAGACGGGCAGACCCAGTACTTC
>TRBV5-1|-|TRBJ1-4|-
CASSPPPQGWEKLFF
TGCGCCAGCAGTCCCCCCCCGCAGGGTTGGGAAAAACTGTTTTTT
>TRBV28|few|TRBJ2-7|-
CASSLGQDYEQYF
TGTGCCAGCAGTCTCGGACAGGACTATGAGCAGTACTTC
>TRBV19|-|TRBJ1-1|TRBD1
CASSRQGNTEAFF
TGTGCCAGTAGTAGACAGGGGAACACTGAAGCTTTCTTT
>TRBV9|-|TRBJ2-1|-
CASSTYSRGEQFF
TGTGCCAGCAGCACGTACTCGAGGGGTGAGCAGTTCTTC
>TRBV27|-|TRBJ1-5|TRBD1
CASSLQGAGQPQHF
TGTGCCAGCAGTCTTCAGGGGGCGGGTCAGCCCCAGCATTTT
>TRBV25-1|-|TRBJ2-7|TRBD1
CASSEGGQGAEQYF
TGTGCCAGCAGTGAAGGGGGACAGGGGGCCGAGCAGTACTTC
>TRBV7-2|-|TRBJ2-3|-
CASSLYGDTQYF
TGTGCCAGCAGCTTATATGGAGATACGCAGTATTTT
>TRBV6-1|-|TRBJ1-1|-
CATLLTRTTEAFF
TGTGCCACCCTCCTCACTAGAACCACTGAAGCTTTCTTT
>TRBV19|-|TRBJ1-2|-
CASSTIPGKSNYGYTF
TGTGCCAGTAGTACTATCCCAGGGAAGAGTAACTATGGCTACACCTTC
>TRBV28|few|TRBJ1-2|TRBD1
CASSFSPGQGAFGYTF
TGTGCCAGCAGTTTTAGTCCGGGACAGGGGGCGTTTGGCTACACCTTC
>TRBV7-9|-|TRBJ2-5|-
CASSFVSPWETQYF
TGTGCCAGCAGCTTTGTAAGCCCTTGGGAGACCCAGTACTTC
>TRBV9|-|TRBJ1-5|-
CASSVDGGKGQPQHF
TGTGCCAGCAGCGTAGACGGGGGGAAAGGCCAGCCCCAGCATTTT
>TRBV6-6|few|TRBJ2-1|TRBD1
CASSYWQGASNEQFF
TGTGCCAGCAGTTACTGGCAGGGGGCGAGTAATGAGCAGTTCTTC
>TRBV29-1|-|TRBJ2-1|-
CSVERASSYNEQFF
TGCAGCGTTGAACGGGCGAGCTCCTACAATGAGCAGTTCTTC
>TRBV4-2|once|TRBJ2-5|TRBD2
CASSQRREGQETQYF
TGTGCCAGCAGCCAACGTCGGGAGGGCCAAGAGACCCAGTACTTC
>TRBV5-4|-|TRBJ2-1|TRBD1
CASSLSAGETGIWYEQFF
TGTGCCAGCAGCTTGTCGGCCGGAGAGACAGGGATTTGGTATGAGCAGTTCTTC
>TRBV7-3|-|TRBJ2-1|-
CASSLRAGYNEQFF
TGTGCCAGCAGCCTAAGGGCCGGCTACAATGAGCAGTTCTTC
>TRBV13|-|TRBJ2-5|TRBD1
CASSLFGQEETQYF
TGTGCCAGCAGCTTATTCGGACAGGAGGAGACCCAGTACTTC
>TRBV6-1|-|TRBJ2-4|TRBD2
CASSEKGLGNQYF
TGTGCCAGCAGTGAAAAGGGACTAGGTAACCAGTACTTC
>TRBV2|-|TRBJ2-7|TRBD1
CASRKQGVSSYEQYF
TGTGCCAGCAGGAAACAGGGGGTCTCCTCCTACGAGCAGTACTTC
>TRBV15|medium-sized|TRBJ2-1|-
CATRPYGGVGEQFF
TGTGCCACCAGACCCTATGGCGGGGTGGGAGAGCAGTTCTTC
>TRBV27|-|TRBJ2-7|-
CASGPQGYEQYF
TGTGCCAGCGGCCCCCAGGGCTACGAGCAGTACTTC
>TRBV15|-|TRBJ2-7|-
CATSRDRLGGGEQYF
TGTGCCACCAGCAGAGACCGCCTGGGCGGTGGCGAGCAGTACTTC
>TRBV29-1|many|TRBJ2-7|TRBD2
CSVEDPTALAVYF
TGCAGCGTTGAAGATCCCACTGCGCTAGCGGTTTACTTC
>TRBV9|once|TRBJ1-3|-
CASSAYPGNTIYF
TGTGCCAGCAGCGCCTACCCCGGAAACACCATATATTTT
>TRBV29-1|-|TRBJ1-2|-
CSVEGTGYGGYTF
TGCAGCGTTGAGGGAACAGGGTATGGGGGCTACACCTTC
>TRBV27|-|TRBJ2-2|-
CASSRTRGLETGELFF
TGTGCCAGCAGTCGGACCAGGGGACTTGAAACCGGGGAGCTGTTTTTT
>TRBV7-8|-|TRBJ2-1|-
CASSLATTGIDDEQFF
TGTGCCAGCAGCTTAGCTACCACAGGGATTGACGATGAGCAGTTCTTC
>TRBV11-2|-|TRBJ1-5|-
CASSPGANQPQHF
TGTGCCAGCAGCCCAGGAGCAAATCAGCCCCAGCATTTT
>TRBV7-4|-|TRBJ2-7|-
CASSPSCEQYF
TGTGCCAGCAGCCCTAGTTGCGAGCAGTACTTC
>TRBV27|-|TRBJ2-1|TRBD1
CASSATQGSSSYNEQFF
TGTGCCAGCAGTGCCACACAGGGGTCCAGCTCCTACAATGAGCAGTTCTTC
>TRBV12-1|-|TRBJ2-2|-
CASTLCREDAPNTGELFF
TGTGCCAGCACCCTTTGTAGAGAAGATGCCCCGAACACCGGGGAGCTGTTTTTT
>TRBV4-1|-|TRBJ2-2|TRBD2
CASRPLAGARLGGELFF
TGCGCCAGCAGGCCCCTAGCGGGAGCCCGATTGGGCGGGGAGCTGTTTTTT
>TRBV7-8|few|TRBJ1-3|-
CASSYGRRNTIYF
TGTGCCAGCAGCTACGGACGGAGAAACACCATATATTTT
>TRBV4-3|-|TRBJ2-1|TRBD2
CASSPQREVWNNEQFF
TGCGCCAGCAGCCCCCAGCGGGAGGTGTGGAACAATGAGCAGTTCTTC
>TRBV7-3|-|TRBJ2-1|TRBD2
CASSLASGGAEQFF
TGTGCCAGCAGCTTGGCTAGCGGGGGGGCTGAGCAGTTCTTC
>TRBV7-9|-|TRBJ2-7|-
CASSSHSYEQYF
TGTGCCAGCAGTTCACACAGTTACGAGCAGTACTTC
>TRBV4-1|-|TRBJ1-3|-
CASSQSGGESAGNTIYF
TGCGCCAGCAGCCAATCCGGTGGTGAGAGCGCTGGAAACACCATATATTTT
>TRBV6-6|few|TRBJ1-1|TRBD1
CASSAGQGNTEAFF
TGTGCCAGCAGTGCGGGACAGGGGAACACTGAAGCTTTCTTT
>TRBV28|-|TRBJ2-7|TRBD1
CASIGTDSYEQYF
TGTGCCAGTATCGGGACAGACTCCTACGAGCAGTACTTC
>TRBV6-6|-|TRBJ2-7|-
CASLGTSYEQYF
TGTGCCAGCCTAGGGACCTCCTACGAGCAGTACTTC
>TRBV9|once|TRBJ1-1|TRBD1
CASSVGTGLNTEAFF
TGTGCCAGCAGCGTGGGGACAGGTTTGAACACTGAAGCTTTCTTT
>TRBV6-1|-|TRBJ1-1|TRBD1
CASSQGRDSTEAFF
TGTGCCAGCAGCCAGGGCAGGGACAGCACTGAAGCTTTCTTT
>TRBV10-2|-|TRBJ1-2|TRBD1
CASSKFSDRGAETF
TGCGCCAGCAGCAAGTTCAGCGACAGGGGAGCAGAAACCTTC
>TRBV11-2|once|TRBJ1-1|-
CASSLDPGTEAFF
TGTGCCAGCAGCTTAGATCCAGGCACTGAAGCTTTCTTT